This T cell receptor beta chain comes out of a study of cytomegalovirus exposure and HLA in healthy donors. CDR3 size: 13 residues. The germline CDR1 and CDR2 sequences are WNHNN and SYGVQD (reference sequence). Trimming took off 2 bases at V and 2 bases at J, with 6 bases between the two ends. PCR was performed using 60 Vbeta and 13 Jbeta primers. Sequenced by immunoSEQ multiplex PCR; TCRdb stores in-frame clones only, minus some. The sample yields around 170,000 clones, around 80% seen once. This TCR derives from a man aged 40-49 years in good health and CMV-seronegative. The sequenced sample consisted of PBMCs. The V call is TRBV10-1, the J call TRBJ1-1; D gene uncertain. CDR3 amino acids: CASSEGLNTEAFF. The CDR3 nucleotides are TGCGCCAGCAGTGAGGGGCTTAACACTGAAGCTTTCTTT.